The 4 T cell receptor beta chains below come from one sample, sequenced in a study of T cells expressing NK-cell markers. TCRdb reworked the 5' RACE reads into one entry per CDR3 protein, no DNA. This sample's clone table lists over 150,000 distinct CDR3 sequences. The material sequenced was blood T cells: a sorted CD56 or NKG2C T cell subset, CD4+ or CD8+ T cells, or bulk PBMC T cells (not recorded which). The receptor set was obtained from a woman between 45 and 60 years old in good health.

The chain's CDR3 is CASSRAGTEAFF. V and J are TRBV6-5 and TRBJ1-1; the D call of TRBD1 rests on TCRdb alone, since no DNA is present to check it. The CDR3 consists of 12 residues. Germline CDR1 and CDR2: MNHEY and SVGAGI.

V and J are TRBV7-9 and TRBJ1-4. Looked up from germline, CDR1 is SEHNR and CDR2 is FQNEAQ (reference sequence). This CDR3 region has 13 residues. CDR3 protein: CASRALGGEKLFF.

The chain links TRBV19 to TRBJ1-2; the D call of TRBD1 rests on TCRdb alone, since no DNA is present to check it. The V gene's germline CDR1 is LNHDA and CDR2 SQIVND (reference sequence). The CDR3 has 16 amino acids. CDR3 residues: CASTITGARQEYGYTF.

This chain connects TRBV7-9 to TRBJ2-3; TCRdb names TRBD2, which stays unverified in the absence of DNA. Germline V lookup: CDR1 SEHNR, CDR2 FQNEAQ (reference sequence). This CDR3 is 17 amino acids long. The CDR3 spells CASSFITSGPGQDTQYF.